This entry features one T cell receptor beta chain sequence. Trimming stripped 4 bases from V and 0 bases from J, with 7 bases between. This CDR3 comprises 13 residues. Per germline, CDR1 LGHNA and CDR2 YSLEER. The sample is drawn from a study of blood T cell repertoires in COVID-19. Background on the study: Acute and convalescent COVID-19 specimens originated in the United States, Italy and Spain.

Followed over time, Seattle patients had been enrolled while infection was active. In the original workflow: Reference gene primers were amplified, and this amplification served to estimate nucleated cell counts. Libraries were prepared by immunoSEQ multiplex PCR; TCRdb keeps only in-frame clonotypes and omits some of them. Clone size and V and J calls were adopted from that table, with D and trimming inferred from the DNA. The profile covers around 200,000 clones, with about 86% appearing a single time and approximately 11% taken by the ten largest. Sequencing used peripheral blood. This chain uses TRBV4-3 with TRBJ2-7; tentatively, D is TRBD1 (6 bases). The clonotype was recovered from a woman in her fifties or sixties with COVID-19, enrolled during active disease. CDR3 coding DNA: TGCGCCAGCAGCCGGGACACCTCCTACGAGCAGTACTTC. It translates to CASSRDTSYEQYF.